The clone carrying this T cell receptor (beta chain) has only a few counts. The antigen remains unidentified. Germline loops: CDR1 SGHRS, CDR2 YFSETQ. The CDR3 sequence is 15 residues long. V lost 2 bases and J lost 3; bases outside the gene matches: 4. The table came from immunoSEQ multiplex PCR; TCRdb's copy has only in-frame clones and leaves some out. The table shows roughly 11,000 clones, with 85% to 95% occurring only once. Busulfan-fludarabine conditioning, marrow transplant, and cyclophosphamide on days +3 and +4 were administered. These data belong to a study of T cells after posttransplantation cyclophosphamide. Study-wide findings and caveats: Recipient CMV seropositivity and CMV reactivation strongly tracked TRB clonality. Blood and skin or GI T cell repertoires showed limited TRB overlap. Later blood repertoires were often dominated by clones from the donor CD8+ memory compartment.

The genes are TRBV5-1 and TRBJ2-2; 7 nucleotides agree with TRBD1. The material was PBMCs, obtained after allogeneic stem cell transplant with posttransplant cyclophosphamide. The clonotype was recovered from a female patient in her 30s who received an allogeneic stem cell transplant from an unrelated donor, was CMV-positive, and had no GVHD. Some of these T cells may belong to the graft donor. CDR3: CASSFGDRYTGELFF. CDR3 DNA sequence: TGCGCCAGCAGCTTTGGGGACAGATACACCGGGGAGCTGTTTTTT.